The present T cell receptor (beta chain) was sequenced within a study of cytomegalovirus exposure and HLA in healthy donors. Study results and caveats: TCR beta V- and J-gene trimming was later associated with a missense DCLRE1C variant. When a later analysis compared HLA-associated TCR beta chains with equally common others, the HLA-associated chains turned out to be more clonally expanded and to have lower generation probabilities. Among donors in an Asian-associated ancestry cluster, a later analysis reportedly found fewer N-insertions than the approximately 700-donor mean. There were some V segments, including TRBV6-2 and TRBV6-3, excluded as indistinguishable.

Researchers ran the PCR with 60 Vbeta and 13 Jbeta primers. The table came from immunoSEQ multiplex PCR; TCRdb's copy has only in-frame clones and leaves some out. The table lists about 190,000 clones. About this clone: What it binds is unknown.

The germline CDR1 and CDR2 sequences are LNHDA and SQIVND (reference sequence). CDR3 length equals 16 residues. Losses at the gene ends were 5 bases for V and 5 bases for J; bases not matched to a gene: 6. The chain links TRBV19 to TRBJ2-3; TRBD2 agrees at 14 bases. The source of this sequence is a woman aged 30 to 39 in good health and CMV-seropositive. The specimen was PBMCs. CDR3 sequence reads: CASSGLAGGLGDTQYF. CDR3 DNA: TGTGCCAGTAGTGGACTAGCGGGGGGCCTAGGAGATACGCAGTATTTT.